This T cell receptor (beta chain) was sequenced during a study of blood T cell repertoires in COVID-19. Overall study: Sites in the United States, Italy and Spain provided acute and convalescent COVID-19 samples. Nucleic acid was either cDNA or gDNA, and it came from T cells, B-cell-depleted T cells, or PBMCs.

Germline CDR1 and CDR2: SEHNR and FQNEAQ (reference sequence). V dropped 2 bases and J dropped 1 base, with 4 bases sitting between them. This CDR3 region has 13 residues. Original processing methods: Amplification with reference gene primers provided the estimates of nucleated cell counts. Sequencing was performed with immunoSEQ multiplex PCR; in TCRdb, only in-frame clones are kept and a portion is missing. D and trimming were read from the DNA, whereas the V and J calls and clone size are those reported in that table. The sample includes about 200,000 clones, around nine tenths of them seen just once.

The TCR sequence derives from a man aged 50 to 60 with COVID-19, enrolled during active disease. Sequences were obtained from peripheral blood. This sequence joins TRBV7-9 and TRBJ2-3; no firm D call. This chain's CDR3 is CASSLSGTDTQYF. Written as DNA, the CDR3 is TGTGCCAGCAGCTTAAGCGGCACAGATACGCAGTATTTT. The full variable domain, in which reference TRBV7-9 and TRBJ2-3 provide the parts outside the CDR3, is DTGVSQNPRHKITKRGQNVTFRCDPISEHNRLYWYRQTLGQGPEFLTYFQNEAQLEKSRLLSDRFSAERPKGSFSTLEIQRTEQGDSAMYLCASSLSGTDTQYFGPGTRLTVL.